The present TCR beta chain was sequenced within a study of T-cell memory formation after mild COVID-19. V dropped 6 bases and J dropped 3 bases, with 18 bases sitting between them. The CDR3 has 15 amino acids. Germline assignment: CDR1 MRHNA and CDR2 SNTAGT. In TCRdb, the 5' RACE reads were re-called with MiXCR into one record per CDR3 protein. The sample has approximately 350,000 distinct CDR3 sequences, under 30% seen once. The TCR sequence derives from an adult woman who had mild COVID-19 (a few samples of this study predate the infection). Cell type and time point are not known. Source material: PBMCs or a T cell subset sorted from them (not recorded which). The genes are TRBV6-4 and TRBJ2-7; D is uncertain. CDR3 sequence (DNA): TGTGCCAGCAGCCCGGACCTCTTTAATAACTACGAGCAGTACTTC. This translates into CASSPDLFNNYEQYF.